This T cell receptor (beta chain) emerged from a study of monozygotic twins with inflammatory bowel disease. Total RNA was isolated from whole blood without T cell sorting. Notes on the study in general: Fewer clonotypes were shared with others by IBD patients than by healthy twins, especially with disease activity. Immunosuppressive treatment differences may have increased patient repertoire variability.

A word on this clonotype: The antigen is not known.

This CDR3 has 15 amino acids. CDR1 and CDR2 (germline): SEHNR, FQNEAQ (reference sequence). In preparing each TCR library, 3500 ng of total RNA was used. TCRdb reworked the 5' RACE reads into one entry per CDR3 protein, no DNA. This sample's table reports about 110,000 distinct CDR3 sequences. Sequencing was done on a sample of blood. The chain joins TRBV7-9 to TRBJ1-3. The sequence derives from a human donor with ulcerative colitis or Crohn's disease, or a healthy co-twin of an affected twin (not recorded which). CDR3: CASSLAKSSGNTIYF.